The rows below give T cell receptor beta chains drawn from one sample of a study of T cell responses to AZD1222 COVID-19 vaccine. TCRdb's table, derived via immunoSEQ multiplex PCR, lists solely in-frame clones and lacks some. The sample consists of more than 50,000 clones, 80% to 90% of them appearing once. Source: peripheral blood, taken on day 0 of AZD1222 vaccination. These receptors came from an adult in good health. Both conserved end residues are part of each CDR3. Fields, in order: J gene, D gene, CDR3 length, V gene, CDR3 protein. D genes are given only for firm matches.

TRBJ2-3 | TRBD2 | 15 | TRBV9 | CASSSRGARTDTQYF
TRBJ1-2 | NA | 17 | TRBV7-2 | CASSLGFSSGPNYGYTF
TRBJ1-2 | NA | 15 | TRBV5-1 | CASSLVIGGKDGYTF
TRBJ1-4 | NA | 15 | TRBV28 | CASRPPGRVNEKLFF
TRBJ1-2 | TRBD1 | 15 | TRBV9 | CASSVVGTGDYGYTF
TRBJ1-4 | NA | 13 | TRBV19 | CASSTLQGEKLFF
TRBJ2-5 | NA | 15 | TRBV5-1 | CASSLLARAGETQYF
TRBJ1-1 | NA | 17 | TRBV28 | CASSLYSLGAMNTEAFF
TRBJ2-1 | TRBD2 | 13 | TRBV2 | CASRLAGGNEQFF
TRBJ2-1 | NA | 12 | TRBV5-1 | CASSHPYNEQFF
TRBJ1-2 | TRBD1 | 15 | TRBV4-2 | CASSPGQGAPHGYTF
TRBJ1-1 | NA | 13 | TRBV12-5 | CASSGAVNTEAFF
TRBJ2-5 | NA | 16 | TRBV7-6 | CASSLAGTEGAETQYF